The 9 T cell receptor beta chains presented below share a single source sample, sequenced in a study of T-cell reconstitution after alpha-beta-depleted transplantation in children. This sample's TCRbeta library carried unique molecular identifier barcodes. TCRdb reprocessed the PCR reads with MiXCR, giving one entry per CDR3 protein. Here the sample spans 360,000 or so distinct CDR3 sequences, roughly 22% being singletons. Sample: PBMCs from the stem cell graft donor, taken from the stem cell graft. These receptors were taken from a human donor who donated a stem cell graft to a child with acute myeloid leukemia.

The chain is built from TRBV25-1 and TRBJ2-3, with D possibly being TRBD1 or TRBD2 (5 bases each). The CDR3 is 15 residues long. Trimming took 4 bases from V and 3 from J, leaving 14 bases between them. Germline V lookup: CDR1 MGHDK, CDR2 SYGVNS. As DNA, the CDR3 is TGTGCCAGCAGTGTAGGGGACCTCGGTACAGATACGCAGTATTTT. Translation: CASSVGDLGTDTQYF.

This clonotype showed up just a few times. The gene calls are TRBV28 and TRBJ2-7; the match to TRBD2 covers 12 bases. J gave up 9 bases and V 5 bases, and 11 bases lay outside the gene matches. The CDR3 spans 15 residues. Germline lookup yields CDR1 MDHEN and CDR2 SYDVKM. CDR3 loop: CASSPLLAGGPSQYF. In DNA form, the CDR3 reads TGTGCCAGCAGTCCCCTTCTAGCGGGAGGGCCTTCGCAGTACTTC.

This clonotype was counted many times. The chain uses TRBV20-1 and TRBJ2-1; 8 nucleotides align to TRBD1. The length of the CDR3 is 15 residues. The trim removed 5 bases at V and 6 bases at J, leaving 12 bases unmatched. Germline CDR1 DFQATT, CDR2 SNEGSKA (reference sequence). The CDR3 bases are TGCAGTGCTGTGGAAGGACAGGGTGAAATCAATGAGCAGTTCTTC. Its protein is CSAVEGQGEINEQFF.

This clonotype was seen only a few times. The chain uses TRBV12-3 or TRBV12-4 and TRBJ2-5; the D gene is possibly TRBD2 (6 bases). The V gene lost 0 bases and the J gene lost 5 bases, with 10 bases spanning the gap. This CDR3 contains 14 residues. In nucleotides, the CDR3 is TGTGCCAGCAGTTTAGCCCCAGGAGGGGAGACCCAGTACTTC. It codes for CASSLAPGGETQYF.

This clonotype showed up many times. V gene TRBV20-1 combines with J gene TRBJ2-3, with TRBD1 as a possible D gene (5 bases). Trimming stripped 3 bases from V and 9 bases from J, with 22 bases between. This CDR3 contains 15 residues. Germline assignment: CDR1 DFQATT and CDR2 SNEGSKA (reference sequence). CDR3 protein: CSASTKGHALPTQYF. The CDR3 region has the DNA TGCAGTGCTAGTACCAAGGGGCACGCACTCCCCACGCAGTATTTT.

Of note for this clonotype: An end of the junction does not agree with germline; a read error may underlie this. This rearrangement joins TRBV4-1 to TRBJ1-3; the D is unclear. The CDR3 is 14 residues long. Germline CDR1 reads MGHRA; CDR2 reads YSYEKL. The CDR3 DNA is TGTGCCAGCAGCCCCGGGATCTCTGGAAACACCATATATTTT. This encodes CASSPGISGNTIYF.

This clonotype was detected ten times or more. V and J are TRBV12-3 or TRBV12-4 and TRBJ2-1; the D is unclear. Deletions cut 6 bases from V and 0 bases from J, with 9 bases between. The CDR3 loop spans 14 amino acids. Here the CDR3 DNA reads TGTGCCAGCAGAGGGCCGAGCTCCTACAATGAGCAGTTCTTC. Protein product: CASRGPSSYNEQFF.

This clonotype was counted ten times or more. The chain links TRBV29-1 to TRBJ1-1; a possible D gene is TRBD1 (6 bases). The germline V gene encodes CDR1 SQVTM and CDR2 ANQGSEA. The CDR3 length is 10 residues. V was cut by 6 bases and J by 6 bases, with 8 bases left in between. CDR3: CSVGASEAFF. The CDR3 coding sequence is TGCAGCGTGGGGGCGTCTGAAGCTTTCTTT.

The V call is TRBV29-1, the J call TRBJ2-4, with D possibly called TRBD1 or TRBD2 (5 bases each). Germline V gives CDR1 SQVTM, CDR2 ANQGSEA. This CDR3 has 15 residues. Trimming cost V 3 bases and J 1 base, with 13 bases left between them. For the CDR3, the DNA is TGCAGCGTTGAGGCCGGGACGTACGCCAAAAACATTCAGTACTTC. Its protein product is CSVEAGTYAKNIQYF.